Sequencing of this T cell receptor beta chain was carried out in a study of blood T cell repertoires in COVID-19. Study summary: The study drew acute and convalescent COVID-19 samples from the United States, Italy and Spain.

Authors' analysis steps: Reference gene primer amplification gave nucleated cell count estimates. Profiling relied on immunoSEQ multiplex PCR, and the TCRdb table lists in-frame clones only, not all of them. The DNA was the basis for D and trimming; V, J and clone size are from that table. The sample lists 130,000 to 150,000 clones, approximately 90% occurring once. Looked up from germline, CDR1 is SNHLY and CDR2 is FYNNEI. The CDR3 is 14 residues long. Trimming took 4 bases from V and 0 from J, leaving 10 bases between them. The TCR was taken from a woman in her thirties or forties with acute or convalescent COVID-19. The gene calls are TRBV2 and TRBJ2-7; perhaps TRBD1 as D (5 bases). Sequenced input: peripheral blood. The CDR3 coding sequence is TGTGCCAGCAGTGGTGACAGCACCTCCTACGAGCAGTACTTC. This gives the protein CASSGDSTSYEQYF.